Following are 27 T cell receptor beta chains from one sample sequenced in a study of blood T cell repertoires in COVID-19. Here immunoSEQ multiplex PCR was the method, and the copy in TCRdb shows in-frame clones only, minus some. The sample lists around 130,000 clones; 65% to 85% were seen once. The material sequenced was peripheral blood. These receptor sequences come from a man aged 25-45 years with COVID-19, enrolled during active disease.

The chain has TRBV11-1 and TRBJ2-7; a weak D match, TRBD1 (5 bases). The germline CDR1 and CDR2 sequences are SGHAT and FQDESV (reference sequence). CDR3 length: 12 amino acids. V was shortened by 5 bases and J by 5 bases, with 10 bases between the two germline ends. CDR3 DNA: TGTGCCAGCAGCATTGCAGGGAACGAGCAGTACTTC. Its protein is CASSIAGNEQYF. Together with reference TRBV11-1 and TRBJ2-7, the CDR3 gives the full variable domain: EAEVAQSPRYKITEKSQAVAFWCDPISGHATLYWYRQILGQGPELLVQFQDESVVDDSQLPKDRFSAERLKGVDSTLKIQPAELGDSAMYLCASSIAGNEQYFGPGTRLTVT.

V gene TRBV18 combines with J gene TRBJ1-1; 8 bases line up with TRBD1. V gave up 8 bases and J gave up 3 bases; unmatched junction bases: 5. CDR1 and CDR2 (germline): KGHSH, LQKENI. The CDR3 loop spans 13 amino acids. The CDR3 region is CASRQGWDTEAFF. The CDR3 DNA reads as TGTGCCAGCCGACAGGGGTGGGACACTGAAGCTTTCTTT.

The chain is built from TRBV5-4 and TRBJ1-2, with 7 positions matching TRBD1. Unmatched junction bases numbered 8, after V lost 0 bases and J lost 6 bases. CDR1 is SGHNT, CDR2 YYREEE, per germline (reference sequence). The CDR3 spans 15 residues. The CDR3 here is CASSLGRQGENGYTF. The DNA of the CDR3 is TGTGCCAGCAGCTTGGGCCGACAGGGTGAGAATGGCTACACCTTC. Supplemented by reference TRBV5-4 and TRBJ1-2, the full variable domain reads ETGVTQSPTHLIKTRGQQVTLRCSSQSGHNTVSWYQQALGQGPQFIFQYYREEENGRGNFPPRFSGLQFPNYSSELNVNALELDDSALYLCASSLGRQGENGYTFGSGTRLTVV.

This clone showed up just a few times. V gene TRBV6-2 or TRBV6-3 combines with J gene TRBJ1-1, with TRBD1 as a possible D gene (5 bases). Germline CDR1 MNHEY, CDR2 SVGEGT. This CDR3 region has 14 residues. V was shortened by 0 bases and J by 7 bases, with 12 bases between the two germline ends. CDR3 protein: CASSYSRGGYEAFF. In DNA form, the CDR3 reads TGTGCCAGCAGTTACTCACGGGGGGGTTATGAAGCTTTCTTT.

V and J are TRBV28 and TRBJ2-7, with D maybe TRBD2 (7 bases). Trimming took 5 bases from V and 5 from J, leaving 25 bases between them. This CDR3 region has 17 residues. Germline V gives CDR1 MDHEN, CDR2 SYDVKM. The CDR3 bases are TGTGCCAGCAGTCTACTACTGGGGGGGCAAGGGGAGAACGAGCAGTACTTC. It is translated as CASSLLLGGQGENEQYF.

This chain joins TRBV28 and TRBJ1-1; possibly TRBD1 for D (5 bases). With 7 bases removed from V and 11 bases from J, the gap between germline ends came to 14 bases. Germline V gives CDR1 MDHEN, CDR2 SYDVKM. The CDR3 runs 11 residues. For the CDR3, the DNA is TGTGCCAGCACCCAGGGCCCGCGCGCTTTCTTT. Translated, it gives CASTQGPRAFF.

This chain connects TRBV5-6 to TRBJ2-7; D unresolved. The CDR3 runs to 16 residues. Trimming took off 1 base at V and 2 bases at J, with 16 bases between the two ends. CDR1 is SGHDT and CDR2 is YYEEEE in the germline V gene. This CDR3 is CASSLSPLGRTYEQYF. CDR3 in DNA: TGTGCCAGCAGCTTGTCACCCCTAGGTCGAACCTACGAGCAGTACTTC.

The chain is built from TRBV10-1 and TRBJ1-5, with D unresolved. V lost 11 bases to trimming and J lost 5 bases, with 16 bases between them. CDR1 and CDR2 (germline): WNHNN, SYGVQD (reference sequence). CDR3 length equals 13 residues. CDR3 nucleotides: TGCGCCGGTCCGACTCCTGACTATCAGCCCCAGCATTTT. It specifies CAGPTPDYQPQHF.

This chain uses TRBV11-2 with TRBJ1-2; no firm D call. The CDR3 spans 15 residues. The V gene's germline CDR1 is SGHAT and CDR2 FQNNGV. Trimming took off 0 bases at V and 5 bases at J, with 13 bases between the two ends. The CDR3 sequence is CASSLEPRGKYGYTF. DNA for the CDR3: TGTGCCAGCAGCTTAGAGCCCCGAGGGAAATATGGCTACACCTTC.

Here the CDR3 reads CASREGGSPEQYF. The CDR3 region has the DNA TGTGCCAGCAGGGAAGGGGGCTCCCCCGAGCAGTACTTC. The chain joins TRBV25-1 to TRBJ2-7; 7 nucleotides align to TRBD1. CDR1 is MGHDK, CDR2 SYGVNS, per germline. This CDR3 region has 13 residues. The V gene end was trimmed by 6 bases and the J gene end by 6 bases; junction bases not matched to a gene: 8.

This chain connects TRBV7-8 to TRBJ2-1, with 12 bases fitting TRBD2. The CDR3 has 15 amino acids. The V segment lost 5 bases and the J segment 6 bases; nucleotides outside the gene matches: 5. Germline assignment: CDR1 SGHVS and CDR2 FQNEAQ. The CDR3 DNA reads TGTGCCAGCAGCCCTAGCGGGAGGGTGCGCAATGAGCAGTTCTTC. Its translation is CASSPSGRVRNEQFF.

This chain connects TRBV28 to TRBJ2-7; 9 nucleotides match TRBD1. The trim removed 6 bases at V and 0 bases at J, leaving 6 bases unmatched. This CDR3 has 15 residues. Germline V gene lookup returns CDR1 MDHEN and CDR2 SYDVKM. DNA of the CDR3: TGTGCCAGCAGACCGAGGGACAGGGTCTCCTACGAGCAGTACTTC. This translates into CASRPRDRVSYEQYF.

The V call is TRBV27, the J call TRBJ2-1; the D gene is possibly TRBD2 (5 bases). The CDR3 runs to 15 residues. V lost 4 bases and J 0 bases, leaving 10 bases between the germline ends. The germline V gene has CDR1 MNHEY and CDR2 SMNVEV (reference sequence). CDR3 sequence: CASSYGGYSYNEQFF. Here the CDR3 DNA reads TGTGCCAGCAGTTATGGAGGCTACTCCTACAATGAGCAGTTCTTC.

The genes are TRBV28 and TRBJ2-3; TRBD2 matches at 8 bases. This CDR3 has 11 residues. Germline V gene data show CDR1 as MDHEN and CDR2 as SYDVKM. The junction had 1 base not matched to a gene; V was cut back by 10 bases and J by 4 bases. The CDR3 reads CATGGADTQYF. CDR3 sequence (DNA): TGTGCCACCGGGGGGGCAGATACGCAGTATTTT.

Only a few counts were recorded for this clone. The rearrangement joins TRBV28 to TRBJ1-4, with 8 positions matching TRBD1. The CDR3 is 14 amino acids. Germline-derived CDR1 and CDR2 are MDHEN and SYDVKM. The J segment lost 7 bases and the V segment lost 6 bases, leaving 7 bases of the junction unmatched. CDR3 residues: CASRAGGWGEKLFF. The CDR3 DNA follows: TGTGCCAGCAGGGCAGGGGGCTGGGGTGAAAAACTGTTTTTT.

The chain couples TRBV2 to TRBJ2-7, with no clear D. V shed 5 bases and J shed 2 bases, with 13 bases lying between them. The CDR3 loop spans 14 amino acids. Per the germline V gene, CDR1 is SNHLY and CDR2 is FYNNEI. The CDR3 here is CASSPLVPPYEQYF. CDR3 sequence (DNA): TGTGCCAGCAGTCCTCTAGTGCCCCCCTACGAGCAGTACTTC.

This clone occurred a few times. The chain carries TRBV2 and TRBJ2-2, with a tentative D call TRBD1 (6 bases). CDR1 is SNHLY and CDR2 is FYNNEI in the germline V gene. This CDR3 has 17 amino acids. V dropped 7 bases and J dropped 2 bases, with 20 bases sitting between them. The CDR3 sequence: CASITTRGLRNTGELFF. The CDR3 DNA sequence: TGTGCCAGCATTACTACCAGGGGATTAAGAAACACCGGGGAGCTGTTTTTT.

V usage is TRBV6-5 and J usage is TRBJ1-2, with D possibly TRBD1 on 6 matching bases. V lost 0 bases and J 2 bases, leaving 10 bases between the germline ends. This CDR3 has 15 amino acids. Germline assignment: CDR1 MNHEY and CDR2 SVGAGI. The CDR3 loop is CASSYSKQGNYGYTF. The DNA of the CDR3 is TGTGCCAGCAGTTACTCGAAACAGGGAAACTATGGCTACACCTTC.

This sequence joins TRBV28 and TRBJ1-3; the D is unclear. The ends were cut back, 8 bases at V and 3 bases at J, with 8 bases in the middle. Per the germline V gene, CDR1 is MDHEN and CDR2 is SYDVKM. The CDR3 totals 12 residues. CDR3 sequence reads: CASQRVGNTIYF. The DNA of the CDR3 is TGTGCCAGCCAGAGGGTTGGAAACACCATATATTTT.

The J gene is TRBJ2-3, the V gene TRBV5-1; TRBD1 is a possible D gene (5 bases). The CDR3 covers 13 residues. V dropped 1 base and J dropped 6 bases, with 9 bases sitting between them. Per germline, CDR1 SGHRS and CDR2 YFSETQ. CDR3 sequence (DNA): TGCGCCAGCAGCTTGAACAGGCGGGATACGCAGTATTTT. Its protein product is CASSLNRRDTQYF.

This chain links TRBV4-1 with TRBJ1-1, with 8 nucleotides matching TRBD1. The germline CDR1 and CDR2 sequences are MGHRA and YSYEKL. The junction had 12 bases not matched to a gene; V was cut back by 4 bases and J by 2 bases. CDR3 size: 17 residues. The CDR3 DNA follows: TGCGCCAGCAGCCTCCGAACTTTGGACAGGGATAACACTGAAGCTTTCTTT. It encodes CASSLRTLDRDNTEAFF.

In its sample, this clone was seen once. This rearrangement joins TRBV19 to TRBJ2-7; D is uncertain. This CDR3 region has 12 residues. V was pared by 5 bases and J by 3 bases, with 8 bases between. Looked up from germline, CDR1 is LNHDA and CDR2 is SQIVND (reference sequence). CDR3 in amino acids: CASSSGLYEQYF. As DNA, the CDR3 is TGTGCCAGTAGTTCAGGTCTCTACGAGCAGTACTTC.

This clone came up once. The chain joins TRBV19 to TRBJ1-1, with 7 bases fitting TRBD1. The trim removed 6 bases at V and 1 base at J, leaving 5 bases unmatched. Germline CDR1 is LNHDA and CDR2 is SQIVND (reference sequence). This CDR3 region has 14 residues. CDR3 amino acids: CASRNHRGNTEAFF. CDR3 bases: TGTGCCAGTAGGAATCACAGGGGGAACACTGAAGCTTTCTTT.

DNA for the CDR3: TGTGCCAGCAGTTTTGGACAGGGGGCAACTAATGAAAAACTGTTTTTT. Protein product: CASSFGQGATNEKLFF. The chain joins TRBV27 to TRBJ1-4; 10 bases are a match to TRBD1. V dropped 3 bases and J dropped 0; count of bases not matched to a gene: 1. This CDR3 region has 16 residues. Germline V gene lookup returns CDR1 MNHEY and CDR2 SMNVEV (reference sequence).

The rearrangement links TRBV5-1 to TRBJ2-7; 8 bases match TRBD1. Trimming removed 4 bases from V and 7 bases from J; junction bases left unmatched: 13. Germline CDR1 reads SGHRS; CDR2 reads YFSETQ. The CDR3 totals 15 residues. The CDR3: CASSHTTGGKGEQYF. For the CDR3, the DNA is TGCGCCAGCAGCCACACCACAGGGGGGAAGGGAGAGCAGTACTTC.

The chain couples TRBV30 to TRBJ2-1, with 7 nucleotides matching TRBD2. The CDR3 loop spans 15 amino acids. Trimming at V came to 2 bases and at J to 5 bases, leaving 9 bases not matched to a gene. Germline V gene lookup returns CDR1 GTSNPN and CDR2 SVGIG (reference sequence). The CDR3 sequence is CAWSIWAGANNEQFF. The CDR3 nucleotides read TGTGCCTGGAGTATCTGGGCGGGAGCGAACAATGAGCAGTTCTTC.

V gene TRBV6-2 or TRBV6-3 combines with J gene TRBJ2-2, with D perhaps TRBD2 (5 bases). The CDR3 extends over 16 amino acids. V gave up 5 bases and J gave up 4 bases, with 17 bases separating them. The germline gives CDR1 MNHEY, CDR2 SVGEGT. In nucleotides, the CDR3 is TGTGCCAGCAGTATCCTTCCTAGCTCCGGCACCGGGGAGCTGTTTTTT. Protein sequence: CASSILPSSGTGELFF.